This T cell receptor (beta chain) was retrieved from a study of T-cell memory formation after mild COVID-19. Across the whole study: TCR clusters were mostly confined to one donor each.

As regards this clonotype: The target antigen is unknown.

The germline V gene has CDR1 MNHEY and CDR2 SVGAGI. The CDR3 is 15 amino acids. V lost 0 bases, J lost 5 bases, and 13 bases lay in between. Findings of the study overall: Pre-infection memory showed some responding clones, and this suggested that cross-reactive memory joined. Specificity for SARS-CoV-2 was not confirmed among the second-wave clones peaking on day 37.

5'RACE primed at constant segments yielded TCR alpha and TCR beta cDNA libraries bearing sample barcodes and UMIs. TCRdb ran MiXCR on the 5' RACE reads and lists one entry per CDR3 protein. The sample includes 400,000 or so distinct CDR3 sequences, around a fifth seen only once; the top ten take approximately 12%. Sequencing was carried out using PBMCs or a T cell subset sorted from them (not recorded which). This TCR came from an adult woman who had mild COVID-19 (a few samples of this study predate the infection). Cell type and time point are not known. The J gene is TRBJ1-1, the V gene TRBV6-5; no reliable D call. The CDR3 region is CASSYSGRGWTEAFF. The CDR3 region has the DNA TGTGCCAGCAGTTACTCTGGGCGGGGATGGACTGAAGCTTTCTTT.